The 19 T cell receptor beta chains presented below share a single source sample, sequenced in a study of shared clonotypes between healthy human individuals. Assay: immunoSEQ multiplex PCR; the TCRdb copy retains only in-frame clones and omits some. The sample gives 550,000 to 750,000 clones, 92% of which show up once; 24% is in the top ten. Cells designated naive CD8 were CD45RO-negative and were positively selected for CCR7, with terminally differentiated effector memory CD45RA+ cells excluded. Specimen: naive CD8+ T cells sorted from blood. These receptors were collected from a man aged 25-45 years in good health.

The chain carries TRBV29-1 and TRBJ1-2; 7 positions agree with TRBD1. V trimming: 5 bases; J trimming: 4 bases; junction bases outside the gene matches: 4. The CDR3 sequence is 12 residues long. Germline lookup yields CDR1 SQVTM and CDR2 ANQGSEA. The CDR3 DNA reads as TGCAGCGTTCACAGGGGCCGCTATGGCTACACCTTC. This codes for CSVHRGRYGYTF.

This clone showed up just once. The chain has TRBV27 and TRBJ2-7; the D gene is possibly TRBD1 (5 bases). Trimming stripped 6 bases from V and 2 bases from J, with 11 bases between. CDR1 is MNHEY, CDR2 SMNVEV, per germline (reference sequence). CDR3 size: 13 residues. CDR3 sequence (DNA): TGTGCCAGCAGCCAACAGGAGACCTACGAGCAGTACTTC. This codes for CASSQQETYEQYF.

J is TRBJ1-2 and V is TRBV30, with 8 bases fitting TRBD1. The junction had 8 bases not matched to a gene; V was cut back by 3 bases and J by 8 bases. Germline CDR1 and CDR2: GTSNPN and SVGIG (reference sequence). The CDR3 has 13 amino acids. Written as DNA, the CDR3 is TGTGCCTGGAGGGAAGGACAGGGTCTCGGCTACACCTTC. It yields the protein CAWREGQGLGYTF.

The chain employs TRBV5-1 and TRBJ2-1; D is perhaps TRBD2 (5 bases). Germline values: CDR1 SGHRS, CDR2 YFSETQ. The CDR3 totals 15 residues. Trimming removed 4 bases at V and 5 bases at J, with 16 bases between. CDR3 sequence reads: CASSPAGYDNNEQFF. Written as DNA, the CDR3 is TGCGCCAGCAGCCCGGCGGGTTACGATAACAATGAGCAGTTCTTC.

In this sample, this clone turned up a few times. The chain employs TRBV7-9 and TRBJ1-2; D uncertain. Germline values: CDR1 SEHNR, CDR2 FQNEAQ (reference sequence). Trimming pared 2 bases from V and 8 bases from J, leaving 12 bases between. This CDR3 comprises 13 residues. The CDR3, as DNA: TGTGCCAGCAGCTTACTGCTTACCGGAGGCTACACCTTC. The encoded protein is CASSLLLTGGYTF.

The chain employs TRBV11-2 and TRBJ2-7; 9 bases are shared with TRBD2. CDR1 is SGHAT, CDR2 FQNNGV, per germline. The V segment lost 3 bases and the J segment 2 bases; nucleotides outside the gene matches: 2. The CDR3 totals 14 residues. This CDR3 reads CASSFAGGPYEQYF. CDR3 DNA: TGTGCCAGCAGCTTCGCGGGAGGGCCCTACGAGCAGTACTTC.

This sequence joins TRBV28 and TRBJ2-1, with no clear D. CDR1 MDHEN and CDR2 SYDVKM come from the germline V gene. The CDR3 sequence is 14 residues long. Trimming stripped 3 bases from V and 6 bases from J, with 12 bases between. This CDR3 reads CASSFMGMANEQFF. In DNA form, the CDR3 reads TGTGCCAGCAGTTTTATGGGGATGGCCAATGAGCAGTTCTTC.

The rearrangement links TRBV27 to TRBJ2-3; no firm D call. There are 14 residues in the CDR3. V was pared by 2 bases and J by 4 bases, with 10 bases between. Germline V gives CDR1 MNHEY, CDR2 SMNVEV (reference sequence). The CDR3 sequence: CASSLVRIADTQYF. The CDR3 bases are TGTGCCAGCAGTTTAGTGAGAATTGCAGATACGCAGTATTTT.

V and J are TRBV7-2 and TRBJ2-1; TRBD2 matches 10 bases. The CDR3 length is 17 residues. Germline CDR1 SGHTA, CDR2 FQGNSA. V gave up 5 bases and J gave up 4 bases; unmatched junction bases: 11. Here the CDR3 DNA reads TGTGCCAGCAGCCGAAAATTTAGCGGGGGGCTTTACAATGAGCAGTTCTTC. Protein: CASSRKFSGGLYNEQFF.

The chain recombines TRBV9 with TRBJ2-1, with 8 nucleotides matching TRBD1. The CDR3 is 16 amino acids. The ends lost 0 bases at V and 7 bases at J; junction bases unmatched: 9. Germline assignment: CDR1 SGDLS and CDR2 YYNGEE. The DNA for the CDR3 is TGTGCCAGCAGCGTAGGAGGGCACAGGGGGATAAATGAGCAGTTCTTC. This gives the protein CASSVGGHRGINEQFF.

The rearrangement links TRBV2 to TRBJ2-7; 10 bases fit TRBD2. The CDR3 contains 15 residues. In germline, CDR1 is SNHLY, CDR2 FYNNEI. J lost 4 bases, V lost 2 bases, and 5 bases had no gene match. The CDR3 bases are TGTGCCAGCAGTGAATGGGTAGCGGGAGGATACGAGCAGTACTTC. It specifies CASSEWVAGGYEQYF.

The chain carries TRBV5-6 and TRBJ2-7; 8 bases map to TRBD2. Germline loops: CDR1 SGHDT, CDR2 YYEEEE. The V gene end was trimmed by 4 bases and the J gene end by 5 bases; junction bases not matched to a gene: 17. This CDR3 comprises 17 residues. Here the CDR3 DNA reads TGTGCCAGCAGCCAGCTTGGTATCGGGACTAGGAAACACGAGCAGTACTTC. Its protein product is CASSQLGIGTRKHEQYF. The full variable domain, in which reference TRBV5-6 and TRBJ2-7 provide the parts outside the CDR3, is DAGVTQSPTHLIKTRGQQVTLRCSPKSGHDTVSWYQQALGQGPQFIFQYYEEEERQRGNFPDRFSGHQFPNYSSELNVNALLLGDSALYLCASSQLGIGTRKHEQYFGPGTRLTVT.

The V and J genes are TRBV18 and TRBJ2-1, with 13 bases fitting TRBD2. This CDR3 is 15 amino acids long. The V segment lost 5 bases and the J segment 7 bases; nucleotides outside the gene matches: 5. Germline assignment: CDR1 KGHSH and CDR2 LQKENI. As DNA, the CDR3 is TGTGCCAGCTCAGGTCCGGGACTAGCGGGGAATGAGCAGTTCTTC. The encoded protein is CASSGPGLAGNEQFF.

V and J are TRBV10-2 and TRBJ2-5; a possible D gene is TRBD1 (5 bases). The CDR3 consists of 17 residues. The V end was cut by 2 bases, the J end by 1 base, with 17 bases between. Germline V gene lookup returns CDR1 WSHSY and CDR2 SAAADI. CDR3 sequence: CASSELPGIKFQETQYF. The CDR3 DNA is TGCGCCAGCAGTGAGCTCCCAGGGATCAAGTTCCAAGAGACCCAGTACTTC.

This chain joins TRBV7-6 and TRBJ2-3; 7 bases align to TRBD2. There are 14 residues in the CDR3. CDR1 and CDR2 from the germline V gene are SGHVS and FNYEAQ. The trim removed 5 bases at V and 2 bases at J, leaving 4 bases unmatched. The CDR3 spells CASSLGLPTDTQYF. DNA for the CDR3: TGTGCCAGCAGCCTGGGACTACCCACAGATACGCAGTATTTT.

The rearrangement uses TRBV7-8 and TRBJ2-1, with 13 bases aligning to TRBD2. Germline loops: CDR1 SGHVS, CDR2 FQNEAQ. V shed 5 bases, J shed 4 bases, and the junction held 2 bases outside the gene matches. The CDR3 is made up of 15 amino acids. The CDR3 bases are TGTGCCAGCAGCGGACTAGCGGGAGTGTACAATGAGCAGTTCTTC. This codes for CASSGLAGVYNEQFF.

A single count supports this clone. The rearrangement uses TRBV2 and TRBJ1-2, with a weak D call TRBD1 (5 bases). Germline V gene lookup returns CDR1 SNHLY and CDR2 FYNNEI. This CDR3 has 15 residues. Deletions cut 7 bases from V and 8 bases from J, with 23 bases between. The DNA for the CDR3 is TGTGCCAGCATCCCCCCGGACACAAATAGGGAAGGCTACACCTTC. Its translation: CASIPPDTNREGYTF.

The V gene is TRBV27, the J gene TRBJ2-1; the match to TRBD1 covers 7 bases. CDR1 and CDR2 from the germline V gene are MNHEY and SMNVEV (reference sequence). J was trimmed by 0 bases and V by 6 bases; bases with no gene match: 8. The length of the CDR3 is 16 residues. The CDR3 spells CASRATGLSSYNEQFF. The DNA of the CDR3 is TGTGCCAGCAGGGCGACAGGGCTGAGCTCCTACAATGAGCAGTTCTTC.

This chain uses TRBV27 with TRBJ1-1; D ambiguous. CDR1 MNHEY and CDR2 SMNVEV come from the germline V gene (reference sequence). This CDR3 has 14 residues. Trimming removed 3 bases from V and 6 bases from J, with 14 bases in between. CDR3 amino acids: CASSFLTGAAEAFF. In nucleotides, the CDR3 is TGTGCCAGCAGTTTCTTGACGGGTGCGGCTGAAGCTTTCTTT.